Following are 9 T cell receptor beta chains from one sample sequenced in a study of T cell clones after liver transplantation. The assay was immunoSEQ multiplex PCR, and TCRdb's table has in-frame clones only and misses some. The profile shows around 20,000 clones, about 90% of them singletons. The starting material was CD8+ T cells from blood, obtained before liver transplant. All receptors derive from a human donor who received a liver transplant.

The gene calls are TRBV9 and TRBJ2-7, with a possible D match to TRBD2 (6 bases). Germline V CDR1 and CDR2: SGDLS, YYNGEE. CDR3 length: 15 residues. Trimming shortened V by 0 bases and J by 3 bases, and 13 bases separated the two germline ends. The CDR3 loop is CASSVGTGDLYEQYF. CDR3 in DNA: TGTGCCAGCAGCGTAGGTACGGGGGACCTCTACGAGCAGTACTTC.

This chain connects TRBV9 to TRBJ2-1, with 12 bases lining up with TRBD2. Germline V lookup: CDR1 SGDLS, CDR2 YYNGEE. V gave up 3 bases and J gave up 5 bases; unmatched junction bases: 9. The CDR3 is 17 residues long. The CDR3 bases are TGTGCCAGCAGCGCCCGACTAGCGGGAGCAGGTGACAATGAGCAGTTCTTC. Its translation: CASSARLAGAGDNEQFF.

The chain has TRBV11-2 and TRBJ2-2, with D uncertain. The germline V gene encodes CDR1 SGHAT and CDR2 FQNNGV. CDR3 length equals 16 residues. V lost 5 bases, J lost 0 bases, and 13 bases lay in between. For the CDR3, the DNA is TGTGCCAGCAGCCGCTATGGACGGACGAACACCGGGGAGCTGTTTTTT. Translated: CASSRYGRTNTGELFF.

In its sample, this clone was seen a few times. This chain connects TRBV9 to TRBJ1-1, with D maybe TRBD1 (5 bases). The CDR3 is 13 residues long. In germline, CDR1 is SGDLS, CDR2 YYNGEE. V lost 3 bases, J lost 1 base, and 7 bases lay in between. The CDR3 spells CASSEQENTEAFF. The CDR3, as DNA: TGTGCCAGCAGCGAACAGGAGAACACTGAAGCTTTCTTT.

This clone was counted a single time. This chain links TRBV9 with TRBJ2-2; D ambiguous. V was trimmed by 0 bases and J by 3 bases, leaving 6 bases between them. The germline CDR1 and CDR2 sequences are SGDLS and YYNGEE. This CDR3 is built from 14 residues. In nucleotides, the CDR3 is TGTGCCAGCAGCGTAGCAGGATACACCGGGGAGCTGTTTTTT. Residues: CASSVAGYTGELFF.

J is TRBJ1-1 and V is TRBV28; TRBD1 agrees at 8 bases. CDR1 is MDHEN and CDR2 is SYDVKM in the germline V gene. The J segment lost 3 bases and the V segment lost 5 bases, leaving 5 bases of the junction unmatched. CDR3 size: 14 residues. The CDR3 DNA sequence: TGTGCCAGCAGTCTGGGACAGGCCTACACTGAAGCTTTCTTT. The encoded protein is CASSLGQAYTEAFF.

V is TRBV9 and J is TRBJ1-1; unclear D gene. With 0 bases removed from V and 0 bases from J, the gap between germline ends came to 3 bases. Germline-derived CDR1 and CDR2 are SGDLS and YYNGEE. The CDR3 is 13 amino acids. CDR3 in DNA: TGTGCCAGCAGCGTAGACGTGAACACTGAAGCTTTCTTT. Protein product: CASSVDVNTEAFF.

This sequence joins TRBV18 and TRBJ2-1; 11 bases map to TRBD1. V gave up 4 bases and J gave up 2 bases; unmatched junction bases: 1. The CDR3 is made up of 15 amino acids. The V gene's germline CDR1 is KGHSH and CDR2 LQKENI. The CDR3: CASSRTGGAYNEQFF. In DNA form, the CDR3 reads TGTGCCAGCTCACGGACAGGGGGCGCCTACAATGAGCAGTTCTTC.

The CDR3 DNA reads as TGTCTGGGGGCAACAGGGATGAACACTGAAGCTTTCTTT. Protein product: CLGATGMNTEAFF. This chain uses TRBV27 with TRBJ1-1, with a tentative D call TRBD1 (6 bases). Germline V gene lookup returns CDR1 MNHEY and CDR2 SMNVEV (reference sequence). The CDR3 totals 13 residues.